This T cell receptor (beta chain) was captured in a study of identical twins' blood T cells. This clonotype was counted many times. Its matching antigen is unknown. CDR1 is SQVTM, CDR2 ANQGSEA, per germline. CDR3 length equals 12 residues. Each TCR cDNA library carried sample-specific barcodes on both ends. One entry per CDR3 protein, called by TCRdb with MiXCR from the 5' RACE reads. Of 350,000 to 450,000 distinct CDR3 sequences listed, roughly 27% are singletons. Whole-study results and caveats: Top TCRbeta clonotypes were shared more with twin than unrelated donors.

Specimen: PBMCs. The TCR was taken from a woman between 18 and 50 years old in good health. The V gene is TRBV29-1, the J gene TRBJ1-1; no definite D call. The CDR3 is CSAGRENTEAFF. CDR3 coding DNA: TGCAGTGCGGGAAGGGAGAACACTGAAGCTTTCTTT.